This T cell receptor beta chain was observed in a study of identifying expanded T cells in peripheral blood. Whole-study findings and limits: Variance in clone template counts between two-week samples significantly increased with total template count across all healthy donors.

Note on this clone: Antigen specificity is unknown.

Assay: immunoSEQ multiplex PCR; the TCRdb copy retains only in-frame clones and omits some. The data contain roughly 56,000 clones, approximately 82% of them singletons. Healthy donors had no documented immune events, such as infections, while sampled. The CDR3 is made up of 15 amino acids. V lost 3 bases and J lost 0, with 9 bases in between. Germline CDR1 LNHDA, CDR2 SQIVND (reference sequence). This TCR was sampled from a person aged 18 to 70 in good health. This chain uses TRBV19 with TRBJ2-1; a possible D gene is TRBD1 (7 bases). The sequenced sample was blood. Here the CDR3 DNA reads TGTGCCAGTAGTATCCAGGGGGGCTCCTACAATGAGCAGTTCTTC. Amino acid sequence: CASSIQGGSYNEQFF.